This passage covers 27 T cell receptor beta chains from one sample sequenced in a study of T cell responses to AZD1222 COVID-19 vaccine. Measured with immunoSEQ multiplex PCR; TCRdb has only the in-frame clones, and not every one. This sample yields approximately 160,000 clones, of which approximately 90% are seen a single time; approximately 1.5% belongs to the top ten. The sample here was peripheral blood, taken on day 0 of AZD1222 vaccination. The receptors were gathered from an adult in good health.

The chain carries TRBV9 and TRBJ2-2; 7 bases match TRBD2. This CDR3 contains 15 residues. CDR1 SGDLS and CDR2 YYNGEE come from the germline V gene. With 7 bases clipped from V and 4 bases from J, the junction kept 10 bases outside the gene matches. As DNA, the CDR3 is TGTGCCAGCTCACGGGACTACCTCCCCACCGGGGAGCTGTTTTTT. Translating gives CASSRDYLPTGELFF. Looking up the rest from reference TRBV9 and TRBJ2-2 gives the full variable domain: DSGVTQTPKHLITATGQRVTLRCSPRSGDLSVYWYQQSLDQGLQFLIQYYNGEERAKGNILERFSAQQFPDLHSELNLSSLELGDSALYFCASSRDYLPTGELFFGEGSRLTVL.

V gene TRBV2 combines with J gene TRBJ2-2; unclear D gene. V was clipped by 4 bases and J by 6 bases, with 0 bases between them. The CDR3 loop spans 10 amino acids. The germline gives CDR1 SNHLY, CDR2 FYNNEI. The CDR3 nucleotides read TGTGCCAGCAGTGCCGGGGAGCTGTTTTTT. Protein product: CASSAGELFF.

The chain uses TRBV11-2 and TRBJ2-7; no clear D. With 5 bases removed from V and 2 bases from J, the gap between germline ends came to 10 bases. Germline V CDR1 and CDR2: SGHAT, FQNNGV. The CDR3 consists of 13 residues. CDR3: CASSGTNTYEQYF. Here the CDR3 DNA reads TGTGCCAGCAGCGGAACCAACACCTACGAGCAGTACTTC.

The chain couples TRBV7-3 to TRBJ1-1; 7 bases line up with TRBD1. Germline V lookup: CDR1 SGHTA, CDR2 FQGTGA. CDR3 size: 16 residues. V gave up 5 bases and J gave up 6 bases; unmatched junction bases: 15. The CDR3 DNA sequence: TGTGCCAGCAGCCCGGGGACAGCCGACGGTATGTCTGAAGCTTTCTTT. This codes for CASSPGTADGMSEAFF.

The chain combines TRBV11-2 with TRBJ2-7; 9 bases align to TRBD1. This CDR3 has 18 amino acids. Germline loops: CDR1 SGHAT, CDR2 FQNNGV. The ends lost 2 bases at V and 1 base at J; junction bases unmatched: 12. CDR3 amino acids: CASSLPGGGTGFSYEQYF. As DNA, the CDR3 is TGTGCCAGCAGCTTACCCGGAGGGGGGACAGGGTTTTCCTACGAGCAGTACTTC.

This chain links TRBV7-6 with TRBJ1-1; TRBD1 agrees at 8 bases. CDR1 and CDR2 (germline): SGHVS, FNYEAQ. The V segment lost 5 bases and the J segment 5 bases; nucleotides outside the gene matches: 7. The CDR3 extends over 14 amino acids. CDR3 in amino acids: CASSTDRGGTEAFF. CDR3 DNA: TGTGCCAGCAGCACCGACAGGGGTGGTACTGAAGCTTTCTTT. Supplemented by reference TRBV7-6 and TRBJ1-1, the full variable domain reads GAGVSQSPRYKVTKRGQDVALRCDPISGHVSLYWYRQALGQGPEFLTYFNYEAQQDKSGLPNDRFSAERPEGSISTLTIQRTEQRDSAMYRCASSTDRGGTEAFFGQGTRLTVV.

The J gene is TRBJ2-1, the V gene TRBV12-3 or TRBV12-4, with D maybe TRBD2 (6 bases). Trimming cost V 2 bases and J 12 bases, with 14 bases left between them. The CDR3 runs to 13 residues. CDR3: CASSLRDLSRQFF. CDR3 bases: TGTGCCAGCAGTTTAAGGGACTTAAGCCGGCAGTTCTTC.

This chain uses TRBV3-1 (or the pseudogene TRBV3-2) with TRBJ1-4, with D unclear. This CDR3 comprises 13 residues. Trimming stripped 2 bases from V and 8 bases from J, with 9 bases between. In germline, CDR1 is LGHDT, CDR2 YNNKEL (reference sequence). CDR3 loop: CASSQNRREKLFF. The CDR3 DNA follows: TGTGCCAGCAGCCAAAATCGCCGGGAAAAACTGTTTTTT.

The rearrangement links TRBV4-1 to TRBJ2-5; D not certain. Germline V lookup: CDR1 MGHRA, CDR2 YSYEKL. CDR3 length equals 16 residues. V shed 1 base and J shed 4 bases, with 16 bases lying between them. Written as DNA, the CDR3 is TGCGCCAGCAGCCAAGGGTTAGGCTCCCAGCCAGAGACCCAGTACTTC. Its translation: CASSQGLGSQPETQYF.

This CDR3 is CASSQDRVGETQYF. CDR3 DNA: TGCGCCAGCAGCCAAGATCGGGTGGGAGAGACCCAGTACTTC. The chain uses TRBV4-1 and TRBJ2-5; D not certain. Trimming took 0 bases from V and 4 from J, leaving 9 bases between them. Germline-derived CDR1 and CDR2 are MGHRA and YSYEKL. The length of the CDR3 is 14 residues.

This chain uses TRBV5-1 with TRBJ2-7; D may be TRBD2 (6 bases). The length of the CDR3 is 13 residues. The V end was cut by 4 bases, the J end by 3 bases, with 11 bases between. Germline V gives CDR1 SGHRS, CDR2 YFSETQ. The CDR3 sequence: CASSRDGSYEQYF. The CDR3 bases are TGCGCCAGCAGCCGGGACGGGAGCTACGAGCAGTACTTC. The whole variable domain, filled in from reference TRBV5-1 and TRBJ2-7, reads KAGVTQTPRYLIKTRGQQVTLSCSPISGHRSVSWYQQTPGQGLQFLFEYFSETQRNKGNFPGRFSGRQFSNSRSEMNVSTLELGDSALYLCASSRDGSYEQYFGPGTRLTVT.

This chain links TRBV7-9 with TRBJ2-1, with unresolved D. The V end lost 4 bases, the J end lost 5 bases, and 15 bases lay between the germline ends. Germline CDR1 and CDR2: SEHNR and FQNEAQ (reference sequence). The CDR3 consists of 15 residues. The CDR3 is CASSSPGLQNNEQFF. As DNA, the CDR3 is TGTGCCAGCAGCTCCCCGGGCCTCCAGAACAATGAGCAGTTCTTC.

The rearrangement links TRBV4-3 to TRBJ1-1, with D unresolved. This CDR3 has 15 residues. The germline V gene has CDR1 LGHNA and CDR2 YSLEER. Trimming removed 1 base at V and 8 bases at J, with 17 bases between. The CDR3 nucleotides are TGCGCCAGCAGCCAAGGACGGACGGTTATACCAGAAGCTTTCTTT. This translates into CASSQGRTVIPEAFF.

This clone was picked up one time. CDR3 loop: CASSQAGVIYEQYF. CDR3 coding DNA: TGTGCCAGCAGCCAGGCAGGGGTAATTTACGAGCAGTACTTC. V usage is TRBV3-1 (or the pseudogene TRBV3-2) and J usage is TRBJ2-7; TRBD1 might be the D (6 bases). CDR3 size: 14 residues. In germline, CDR1 is LGHDT, CDR2 YNNKEL (reference sequence). The V end lost 3 bases, the J end lost 4 bases, and 13 bases lay between the germline ends.

The chain employs TRBV14 and TRBJ2-7; D tentatively fits TRBD1 or TRBD2 (5 bases each). The V gene lost 3 bases and the J gene lost 6 bases, with 12 bases spanning the gap. The CDR3 has 13 amino acids. Germline CDR1 and CDR2: SGHDN and FVKESK. CDR3 coding DNA: TGTGCCAGCAGCCAGCTACCAGGGACCGAGCAGTACTTC. Protein: CASSQLPGTEQYF.

Written as DNA, the CDR3 is TGTGCCAGCCCGGGTAATCAAAACACTGAAGCTTTCTTT. This gives the protein CASPGNQNTEAFF. This chain links TRBV2 with TRBJ1-1; D ambiguous. In germline, CDR1 is SNHLY, CDR2 FYNNEI. CDR3 length: 13 amino acids. V was shortened by 8 bases and J by 2 bases, with 12 bases between the two germline ends.

The V call is TRBV14, the J call TRBJ1-2; the D is unclear. In germline, CDR1 is SGHDN, CDR2 FVKESK. This CDR3 spans 12 amino acids. Trimming removed 2 bases from V and 8 bases from J, with 9 bases in between. Here the CDR3 reads CASSQSFGGYTF. The CDR3 region has the DNA TGTGCCAGCAGCCAATCTTTCGGCGGCTACACCTTC.

The chain carries TRBV30 and TRBJ1-4, with D possibly TRBD1 on 5 matching bases. Germline V CDR1 and CDR2: GTSNPN, SVGIG (reference sequence). This CDR3 region has 12 residues. V gave up 6 bases and J gave up 6 bases, with 11 bases separating them. The CDR3 DNA reads as TGTGCCTGCAAGGGACTCGATGAAAAACTGTTTTTT. The encoded protein is CACKGLDEKLFF.

In its sample, this clone was seen a few times. The chain recombines TRBV16 with TRBJ1-2; 11 bases fit TRBD1. J was trimmed by 6 bases and V by 5 bases; bases with no gene match: 5. The germline V gene encodes CDR1 KGHSY and CDR2 FQNENV. The CDR3 totals 14 residues. CDR3 sequence: CASSSRTGGNGYTF. The CDR3 region has the DNA TGTGCCAGCAGCTCCAGGACAGGGGGCAATGGCTACACCTTC.

The V call is TRBV25-1, the J call TRBJ2-7; 7 bases are shared with TRBD1. V shed 6 bases and J 3 bases; nucleotides not matched to a gene: 14. The germline V gene encodes CDR1 MGHDK and CDR2 SYGVNS. The CDR3 extends over 16 amino acids. CDR3 residues: CASRGRDSKTFYEQYF. CDR3 DNA: TGTGCCAGCAGGGGCCGGGACAGCAAGACTTTCTACGAGCAGTACTTC.

The J gene is TRBJ1-1, the V gene TRBV20-1; D gene uncertain. The V end was cut by 2 bases, the J end by 10 bases, with 11 bases between. The CDR3 is made up of 11 amino acids. Germline loops: CDR1 DFQATT, CDR2 SNEGSKA (reference sequence). The DNA for the CDR3 is TGCAGTGCTAGATACTGGGAGTCAGCTTTCTTT. Protein: CSARYWESAFF.

This chain links TRBV28 with TRBJ1-6; D not certain. CDR1 and CDR2 (germline): MDHEN, SYDVKM. Trimming cost V 6 bases and J 7 bases, with 7 bases left between them. This CDR3 is 12 amino acids long. CDR3 DNA: TGTGCCAGCAGGGACTCGAATTCACCCCTCCACTTT. It specifies CASRDSNSPLHF.

This chain links TRBV24-1 with TRBJ2-3; D call uncertain. This CDR3 has 12 residues. Trimming left V 4 bases short and J 3 bases short, with 4 bases between. Germline CDR1 and CDR2: KGHDR and SFDVKD. The CDR3 sequence: CATSEETDTQYF. CDR3 in DNA: TGTGCCACCAGTGAGGAGACAGATACGCAGTATTTT.

The chain has TRBV5-1 and TRBJ1-4, with D uncertain. Trimming stripped 4 bases from V and 0 bases from J, with 7 bases between. The CDR3 is made up of 14 amino acids. From germline, CDR1 is SGHRS and CDR2 YFSETQ. DNA of the CDR3: TGCGCCAGCAGCCACTCTACAACTAATGAAAAACTGTTTTTT. Protein sequence: CASSHSTTNEKLFF.

The chain carries TRBV28 and TRBJ1-1, with D unclear. The CDR3 is made up of 15 amino acids. With 7 bases removed from V and 4 bases from J, the gap between germline ends came to 19 bases. Germline lookup yields CDR1 MDHEN and CDR2 SYDVKM. CDR3 DNA sequence: TGTGCCAGCAACCCCCTGACCTCTTCGGGCACTGAAGCTTTCTTT. It codes for CASNPLTSSGTEAFF.

The rearrangement links TRBV5-6 to TRBJ1-4; D unresolved. The CDR3 runs 16 residues. V was clipped by 0 bases and J by 2 bases, with 11 bases between them. Germline loops: CDR1 SGHDT, CDR2 YYEEEE. The CDR3 DNA sequence: TGTGCCAGCAGCTTGGGGTCGAGAGTGACTAATGAAAAACTGTTTTTT. This codes for CASSLGSRVTNEKLFF.

The genes are TRBV7-2 and TRBJ1-1, with no clear D. Germline V gene sequence: CDR1 SGHTA, CDR2 FQGNSA. Trimming cost V 3 bases and J 0 bases, with 8 bases left between them. The CDR3 runs to 14 residues. The CDR3 DNA sequence: TGTGCCAGCAGCTTGGCGGTCATGAACACTGAAGCTTTCTTT. Translating it yields CASSLAVMNTEAFF.